The 26 T cell receptor beta chains given below trace back to one sample, sequenced in a study of T cells in Graves' hyperthyroidism and ophthalmopathy. RNA transcripts yielded amplified TCR beta CDR3 regions. During a first-round RT-PCR of the TCR CDR3, the HTBI primer set was used. One entry per CDR3 protein, called by TCRdb with MiXCR from the multiplex PCR reads. This sample has under 350,000 distinct CDR3 sequences, with 17% found just once. The sequenced material came from blood. Receptor source: a woman aged 55-70 years with Graves' ophthalmopathy.

This clonotype showed up many times. The V and J genes are TRBV6-1 and TRBJ1-5; 9 bases line up with TRBD1. The CDR3 runs to 15 residues. The V and J ends lost 7 bases and 5 bases, in that order; junction bases with no gene match: 9. Germline CDR1 MNHNS, CDR2 SASEGT. This CDR3 is CASTRRQGDDQPQHF. The CDR3 DNA is TGTGCCAGCACACGGCGACAGGGGGATGATCAGCCCCAGCATTTT.

This clonotype has just a few counts. This chain links TRBV15 with TRBJ1-5; D not resolved. Germline V gives CDR1 LNHNV, CDR2 YYDKDF (reference sequence). The CDR3 is made up of 16 amino acids. Deletions cut 0 bases from V and 1 base from J, with 10 bases between. The CDR3 spells CATSRDHVGSNQPQHF. DNA of the CDR3: TGTGCCACCAGCAGAGATCACGTGGGGAGCAATCAGCCCCAGCATTTT.

The chain carries TRBV2 and TRBJ2-2; 10 bases are a match to TRBD1. V was clipped by 5 bases and J by 7 bases; unmatched bases: 13. This CDR3 has 17 amino acids. The germline V gene has CDR1 SNHLY and CDR2 FYNNEI. The DNA for the CDR3 is TGTGCCAGCAGTATATACGCCGGGACAGGGGAGGACGGGGAGCTGTTTTTT. Amino acid sequence: CASSIYAGTGEDGELFF.

The chain uses TRBV19 and TRBJ2-7; 10 bases are a match to TRBD1. The trim removed 6 bases at V and 3 bases at J, leaving 14 bases unmatched. In germline, CDR1 is LNHDA, CDR2 SQIVND (reference sequence). This CDR3 comprises 17 residues. The CDR3 DNA is TGTGCCAGTAGGTCGAGGTACGGACAGGGGGAGAGCTACGAGCAGTACTTC. Encoded protein: CASRSRYGQGESYEQYF.

The genes are TRBV6-2 or TRBV6-3 and TRBJ2-5; 9 nucleotides line up with TRBD1. CDR1 and CDR2 (germline): MNHEY, SVGEGT. V shed 0 bases, J shed 3 bases, and the junction held 5 bases outside the gene matches. The CDR3 extends over 16 amino acids. The CDR3 bases are TGTGCCAGCAGTTACTCATTGAGGACAGGGGAAGAGACCCAGTACTTC. It is translated as CASSYSLRTGEETQYF.

A few counts support this clonotype. The chain recombines TRBV10-2 with TRBJ1-1; no definite D call. Germline CDR1 reads WSHSY; CDR2 reads SAAADI. The CDR3 contains 13 residues. V lost 2 bases and J lost 3, with 7 bases in between. For the CDR3, the DNA is TGCGCCAGCAGTGAGCGGTGGGACACTGAAGCTTTCTTT. Translation: CASSERWDTEAFF.

This rearrangement joins TRBV19 to TRBJ2-2; unclear D gene. This CDR3 has 14 residues. Germline loops: CDR1 LNHDA, CDR2 SQIVND (reference sequence). V was pared by 6 bases and J by 4 bases, with 12 bases between. Written as DNA, the CDR3 is TGTGCCAGTAGCCCGGTAGGGATCACCGGGGAGCTGTTTTTT. This codes for CASSPVGITGELFF.

The chain carries TRBV2 and TRBJ2-7; no clear D gene. The CDR3 spans 13 residues. CDR1 is SNHLY, CDR2 FYNNEI, per germline. V lost 6 bases and J 1 base, leaving 10 bases between the germline ends. Here the CDR3 DNA reads TGTGCCAGCAGACTACCCGTTTCCTACGAGCAGTACTTC. Its protein product is CASRLPVSYEQYF.

On this clonotype itself: The final CDR3 position lacks the conserved phenylalanine or tryptophan, pointing to a likely read error. This rearrangement joins TRBV19 to TRBJ1-1, with D tentatively TRBD1 (6 bases). The germline V and J ends were trimmed by 2 bases and 5 bases, with 12 bases remaining between them. Germline V gene lookup returns CDR1 LNHDA and CDR2 SQIVND (reference sequence). CDR3 length: 14 residues. The CDR3 DNA reads TGTGCCAGTAGTATACACAGGGAGAGGACTGAAGCTTTCCTT. This codes for CASSIHRERTEAFL.

This clonotype was seen repeatedly, ten times or more. The V call is TRBV10-3, the J call TRBJ2-7; 10 bases match TRBD1. The CDR3 extends over 15 amino acids. Trimming removed 7 bases from V and 5 bases from J; junction bases left unmatched: 11. The germline V gene has CDR1 ENHRY and CDR2 SYGVKD. CDR3 DNA: TGTGCCATCAACGCGCCGGGACAGGGGACGGACGAGCAGTACTTC. Translation: CAINAPGQGTDEQYF.

The rearrangement links TRBV27 to TRBJ1-2, with 9 bases fitting TRBD1. After removal of 4 bases from V and 5 bases from J, the junction contained 11 bases not matched to a gene. The CDR3 length is 16 residues. Germline assignment: CDR1 MNHEY and CDR2 SMNVEV (reference sequence). The CDR3 DNA follows: TGTGCCAGCAGTTACAAAATGGACAGGGGAGTTTATGGCTACACCTTC. This gives the protein CASSYKMDRGVYGYTF.

This clonotype was picked up many times. The chain links TRBV2 to TRBJ2-3; 7 nucleotides agree with TRBD1. The V and J ends lost 6 bases and 4 bases, in that order; junction bases with no gene match: 1. CDR3 size: 12 residues. Per germline, CDR1 SNHLY and CDR2 FYNNEI. The CDR3 loop reads CASRDRSDTQYF. The CDR3 DNA reads TGTGCCAGCAGGGACAGGTCAGATACGCAGTATTTT. The whole variable domain, filled in from reference TRBV2 and TRBJ2-3, reads EPEVTQTPSHQVTQMGQEVILRCVPISNHLYFYWYRQILGQKVEFLVSFYNNEISEKSEIFDDQFSVERPDGSNFTLKIRSTKLEDSAMYFCASRDRSDTQYFGPGTRLTVL.

In this sample, this clonotype turned up many times. The chain recombines TRBV7-9 with TRBJ2-7, with D tentatively TRBD1 (6 bases). CDR1 and CDR2 from the germline V gene are SEHNR and FQNEAQ (reference sequence). This CDR3 contains 13 residues. V gave up 0 bases and J gave up 5 bases, with 8 bases separating them. The CDR3 here is CASSLAGDNEQYF. The DNA of the CDR3 is TGTGCCAGCAGCTTAGCCGGGGACAACGAGCAGTACTTC.

Many counts were recorded for this clonotype. The V call is TRBV6-1, the J call TRBJ2-1; no firm D call. The germline gives CDR1 MNHNS, CDR2 SASEGT. V was clipped by 5 bases and J by 4 bases, with 15 bases between them. The length of the CDR3 is 15 residues. CDR3: CASSYSGQSYNEQFF. The CDR3 DNA reads TGTGCCAGCAGTTATTCCGGCCAATCTTACAATGAGCAGTTCTTC.

This clonotype has more than one count but fewer than ten. V and J are TRBV28 and TRBJ2-7; D unclear. The V end was cut by 2 bases, the J end by 5 bases, with 1 base between. Looked up from germline, CDR1 is MDHEN and CDR2 is SYDVKM. The CDR3 consists of 10 residues. The CDR3 nucleotides are TGTGCCAGCAGTTTACACGAGCAGTACTTC. Residues: CASSLHEQYF.

This clonotype was observed at least ten times. The chain links TRBV11-1 to TRBJ1-1; possible D gene TRBD1, 5 bases. The CDR3 is 15 amino acids. The germline V gene encodes CDR1 SGHAT and CDR2 FQDESV (reference sequence). The germline V and J ends were trimmed by 2 bases and 5 bases, with 15 bases remaining between them. In nucleotides, the CDR3 is TGTGCCAGCAGCTTAAATGCAGGGTTGGAGACTGAAGCTTTCTTT. Translating gives CASSLNAGLETEAFF.

This clonotype was detected ten times or more. J is TRBJ2-7 and V is TRBV5-4, with 8 bases lining up with TRBD1. V was clipped by 4 bases and J by 2 bases; unmatched bases: 8. Germline values: CDR1 SGHNT, CDR2 YYREEE (reference sequence). The CDR3 has 15 residues. Here the CDR3 DNA reads TGTGCCAGCAGCACCTCAGACAGGGGCCCCTACGAGCAGTACTTC. Encoded protein: CASSTSDRGPYEQYF.

The J gene is TRBJ2-2, the V gene TRBV18; D unresolved. With 3 bases removed from V and 6 bases from J, the gap between germline ends came to 11 bases. CDR3 length equals 14 residues. CDR1 KGHSH and CDR2 LQKENI come from the germline V gene. CDR3 residues: CASSPNSNAGELFF. CDR3 sequence (DNA): TGTGCCAGCTCACCGAACTCGAATGCCGGGGAGCTGTTTTTT.

This clonotype was observed many times. This rearrangement joins TRBV29-1 to TRBJ2-5; no clear D gene. Per the germline V gene, CDR1 is SQVTM and CDR2 is ANQGSEA. The CDR3 runs 13 residues. Trimming stripped 6 bases from V and 1 base from J, with 12 bases between. Here the CDR3 DNA reads TGCAGCGTCGGCCGTGGGTCCCAAGAGACCCAGTACTTC. Translating it yields CSVGRGSQETQYF.

The chain carries TRBV6-1 and TRBJ1-5, with D perhaps TRBD1 (5 bases). The CDR3 has 15 amino acids. Trimming pared 1 base from V and 7 bases from J, leaving 14 bases between. Germline CDR1 reads MNHNS; CDR2 reads SASEGT. CDR3 in amino acids: CASSEVGGFNQPQHF. The CDR3 DNA follows: TGTGCCAGCAGTGAAGTTGGGGGGTTTAACCAGCCCCAGCATTTT.

This clonotype has only a few counts. V gene TRBV20-1 combines with J gene TRBJ1-6; unclear D gene. CDR3 length: 14 residues. Between the trimmed V and J ends, which lost 5 bases and 10 bases, there was a span of 18 bases. The V gene's germline CDR1 is DFQATT and CDR2 SNEGSKA (reference sequence). The CDR3 DNA reads TGCAGTGCTGCGGAGGTCGTGGGGTACTCACCCCTCCACTTT. As protein: CSAAEVVGYSPLHF.

This clonotype was seen at least ten times. The V gene is TRBV3-1, the J gene TRBJ2-2; 12 positions agree with TRBD2. The junction had 7 bases not matched to a gene; V was cut back by 2 bases and J by 0 bases. Germline values: CDR1 LGHDT, CDR2 YNNKEL (reference sequence). The CDR3 has 19 residues. Here the CDR3 DNA reads TGTGCCAGCAGCCAAAGACTAGCGGGGGCCCCGGCGAACACCGGGGAGCTGTTTTTT. It is translated as CASSQRLAGAPANTGELFF.

This clonotype was counted ten times or more. This chain joins TRBV11-3 and TRBJ1-5, with D unclear. The V gene's germline CDR1 is SGHNT and CDR2 YENEEA. The CDR3 contains 16 residues. V was trimmed by 4 bases and J by 0 bases, leaving 13 bases between them. CDR3 nucleotides: TGTGCCAGCAGCTCATCGGACCTATATAGCAATCAGCCCCAGCATTTT. Amino acid sequence: CASSSSDLYSNQPQHF.

This clonotype was observed a few times. This sequence joins TRBV18 and TRBJ2-7; D might be TRBD1 (5 bases). Trimming took 0 bases from V and 5 from J, leaving 14 bases between them. Germline V lookup: CDR1 KGHSH, CDR2 LQKENI. The CDR3 totals 15 residues. For the CDR3, the DNA is TGTGCCAGCTCACCACCGTCCCAGGGCCGGGACGAGCAGTACTTC. Residues: CASSPPSQGRDEQYF. Full variable domain (outside the CDR3, taken from reference TRBV18 and TRBJ2-7): NAGVMQNPRHLVRRRGQEARLRCSPMKGHSHVYWYRQLPEEGLKFMVYLQKENIIDESGMPKERFSAEFPKEGPSILRIQQVVRGDSAAYFCASSPPSQGRDEQYFGPGTRLTVT.

This clonotype was detected a few times. A single base separates this from a much larger clone, so it may be a read error. The chain joins TRBV5-5 to TRBJ2-7; D gene unclear. This CDR3 comprises 13 residues. The germline V gene encodes CDR1 SGHKS and CDR2 YYEKEE (reference sequence). The CDR3 sequence is CAGSFGDAYEQYF. In DNA form, the CDR3 reads TGTGCCGGCAGCTTCGGAGATGCCTACGAGCAGTACTTC. Full variable domain (missing parts from reference TRBV5-5 and TRBJ2-7): DAGVTQSPTHLIKTRGQQVTLRCSPISGHKSVSWYQQVLGQGPQFIFQYYEKEERGRGNFPDRFSARQFPNYSSELNVNALLLGDSALYLCAGSFGDAYEQYFGPGTRLTVT.

The CDR3 DNA reads TGTGCCAGCCAAAGGGAGCCTTCTGTCCACGAGCAGTACTTC. It codes for CASQREPSVHEQYF. The rearrangement uses TRBV28 and TRBJ2-7; D is possibly TRBD2 (5 bases). Germline loops: CDR1 MDHEN, CDR2 SYDVKM. V was cut by 8 bases and J by 5 bases, with 19 bases left in between. CDR3 length equals 14 residues.